This TCR beta chain originates from a study of T cells in Graves' hyperthyroidism and ophthalmopathy. Whole-study context: Peripheral blood was taken when the disease was first diagnosed, before any treatment began.

A note on this clonotype: Its antigen is unknown.

Study outcomes and limitations: In validation, the model predicted ophthalmopathy. These predictions came a median about 6.8 months before onset.

The CDR3 regions of TCR beta were amplified from RNA transcripts. The HTBI primer set served for first-round RT-PCR of the TCR CDR3. TCRdb fed the multiplex PCR reads into MiXCR, producing one record per CDR3 protein. The sample holds around 690,000 distinct CDR3 sequences, around 16% seen once. Diagnoses were established using clinical symptoms, serum thyroxine and TRAb, thyroid ultrasound and orbital computed tomography. Out of over 7.5 ml of fresh peripheral blood came the PBMCs. Specimen: blood. This clonotype originated in a man over 45 with Graves' hyperthyroidism.

CDR3 bases: TGTGCCAGCAGTGGCAAGGGACAGGGGCGTACTGAAGCTTTCTTT. Encoded protein: CASSGKGQGRTEAFF. This chain joins TRBV6-1 and TRBJ1-1, with TRBD1 matching over 10 bases. The germline V gene has CDR1 MNHNS and CDR2 SASEGT. The junction had 7 bases not matched to a gene; V was cut back by 4 bases and J by 5 bases. The CDR3 is 15 amino acids.